The clone carrying this T cell receptor (beta chain) appeared a single time. Antigen: not known. The data derive from a study of blood T cells in healthy people across ages. Study-wide results and caveats: Long-lived and aged donors differed, with more naive CD4+ cells and higher diversity in the long-lived.

Russia was home to the donors, healthy Caucasian individuals aged about 6 to 90. This CDR3 is built from 14 residues. Trimming removed 4 bases from V and 1 base from J, with 13 bases in between. Germline-derived CDR1 and CDR2 are DFQATT and SNEGSKA (reference sequence). The authors ran a second PCR of about 6 to 11 cycles using a sample-barcoded 5' primer and a J-beta primer mix. TCRdb re-called the 5' RACE reads with MiXCR, one entry per CDR3 protein. Altogether approximately 800,000 distinct CDR3 sequences are present, 50% to 65% being singletons, with the ten largest covering roughly 40%. Sequencing was done on a sample of blood. This clonotype originated in a man older than 75 in good health. This rearrangement joins TRBV20-1 to TRBJ1-1; unclear D gene. CDR3: CSATHRSPNTEAFF. The CDR3 region has the DNA TGCAGTGCTACTCATCGGAGCCCGAACACTGAAGCTTTCTTT.